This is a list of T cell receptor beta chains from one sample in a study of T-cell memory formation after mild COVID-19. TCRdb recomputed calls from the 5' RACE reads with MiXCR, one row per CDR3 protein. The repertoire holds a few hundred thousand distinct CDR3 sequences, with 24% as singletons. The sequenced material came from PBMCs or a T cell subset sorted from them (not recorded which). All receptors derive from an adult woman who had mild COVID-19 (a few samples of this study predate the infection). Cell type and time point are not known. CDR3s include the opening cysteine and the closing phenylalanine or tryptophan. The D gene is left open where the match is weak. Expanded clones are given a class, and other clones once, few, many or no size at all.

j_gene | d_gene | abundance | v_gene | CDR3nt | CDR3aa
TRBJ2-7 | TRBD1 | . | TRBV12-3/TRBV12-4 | TGTGCTACAGCGGGGACAGGGTACGAGCAGTACTTC | CATAGTGYEQYF
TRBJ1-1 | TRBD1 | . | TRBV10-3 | TGCGCCATCAGTGAGTCAGGGGGCGGGGTAGGGAACACTGAAGCTTTCTTT | CAISESGGGVGNTEAFF
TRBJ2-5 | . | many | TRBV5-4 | TGTGCCAGCAGCTTGCTCGGGAGTTCCAAAGAAACCCAGTACTTC | CASSLLGSSKETQYF
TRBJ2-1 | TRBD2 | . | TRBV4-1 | TGCGCCAGCAGGACATCCCTAGCGGGGGGCGTCTACAATGAGCAGTTCTTC | CASRTSLAGGVYNEQFF
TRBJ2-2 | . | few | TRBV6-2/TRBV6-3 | TGTGCCAGCAGTTACCTTGAAGGGGGTCACGGGGAGCTGTTTTTT | CASSYLEGGHGELFF
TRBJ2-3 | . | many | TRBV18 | TGTGCCAGCTCACCGGCCAGGAGCACAGATACGCAGTATTTT | CASSPARSTDTQYF
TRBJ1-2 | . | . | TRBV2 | TGTGCCAGCAGAGACCAACAGGACTCAGCTAACTATGGCTACACCTTC | CASRDQQDSANYGYTF
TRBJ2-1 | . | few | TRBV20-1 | TGCAGTGCTAGAGAGAAGGCGGGATACAATGAGCAGTTCTTC | CSAREKAGYNEQFF
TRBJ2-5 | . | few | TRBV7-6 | TGTGCCAGCAGCTTAGCGGTCGGAGCCACCTCGGAGACCCAGTACTTC | CASSLAVGATSETQYF
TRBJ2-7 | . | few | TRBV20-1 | TGCAGTGCTGGGTCCGGTTGGGGGCTCGACGAGCAGTACTTC | CSAGSGWGLDEQYF
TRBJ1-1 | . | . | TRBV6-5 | TGTGCCAGTACCCGACAGAGCCAGAACACTGAAGCTTTCTTT | CASTRQSQNTEAFF
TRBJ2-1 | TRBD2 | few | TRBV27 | TGTGCCAGCAGTTCTCTAGCGGCAAGCTCCTACAATGAGCAGTTCTTC | CASSSLAASSYNEQFF
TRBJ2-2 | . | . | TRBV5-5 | TGTGCCAGCAGCTTGGGAGGGTTCGTCAGGATGAACACCGGGGAGCTGTTTTTT | CASSLGGFVRMNTGELFF
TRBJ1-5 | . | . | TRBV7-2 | TGTGCCAGCAGCCGCCCGGGAAACAATCAGCCCCAGCATTTT | CASSRPGNNQPQHF
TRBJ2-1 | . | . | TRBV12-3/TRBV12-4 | TGTGCCACCACGGAGCAGGGATACGACAATGAGCAGTTCTTC | CATTEQGYDNEQFF
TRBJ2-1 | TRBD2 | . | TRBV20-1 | TGCAGTGCTACTCCGGGACTAGCGGGCAATGAGCAGTTCTTC | CSATPGLAGNEQFF
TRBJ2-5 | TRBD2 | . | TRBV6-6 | TGTGCCAGCAGTTATACGGGGATCGGGACTAACATGGGGGGGACCCAGTACTTC | CASSYTGIGTNMGGTQYF
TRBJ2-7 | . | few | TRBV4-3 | TGCGCCAGCAGCCAAGAATTTCGTCGAAGCTACGAGCAGTACTTC | CASSQEFRRSYEQYF
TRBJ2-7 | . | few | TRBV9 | TGTGCCAGCAGCCACTCCCGGGGCAGCGGGCCGAGTAGGCTGGACGAGCAGTACTTC | CASSHSRGSGPSRLDEQYF
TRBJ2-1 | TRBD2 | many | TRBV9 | TGTGCCAGCAGCGTAGAGGGACTAGCGGTACCGGGAGAGCAGTTCTTC | CASSVEGLAVPGEQFF
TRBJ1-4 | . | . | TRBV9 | TGTGCCAGCAGCGGCGGGTCAGGGGATCCTAGCGAAAAACTGTTTTTT | CASSGGSGDPSEKLFF
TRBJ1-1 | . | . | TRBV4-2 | TGTGCCAGCAGCCCGACTCCGACAGTGAACACTGAAGCTTTCTTT | CASSPTPTVNTEAFF
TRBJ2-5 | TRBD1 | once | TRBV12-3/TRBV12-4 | TGTGCCAGCAGTTTGGGTCCGGGACAGGGGAAAGAGACCCAGTACTTC | CASSLGPGQGKETQYF
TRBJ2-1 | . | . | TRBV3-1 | TGTGCCAGCAGCCAGTTCATATATGAGCAGTTCTTC | CASSQFIYEQFF
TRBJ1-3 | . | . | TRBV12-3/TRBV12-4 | TGTGCCAGCAGTTTAGGAGGGGTTGGAAACACCATATATTTT | CASSLGGVGNTIYF
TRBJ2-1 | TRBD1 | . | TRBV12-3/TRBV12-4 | TGTGCCAGCAGTTCGCCCCCGGCAGGGGGTATGGGAGATGAGCAGTTCTTC | CASSSPPAGGMGDEQFF
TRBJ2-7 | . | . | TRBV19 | TGTGCCAGTAGTAAATCAGGGAGCTCCTACGAGCAGTACTTC | CASSKSGSSYEQYF
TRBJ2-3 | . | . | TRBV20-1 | TGCAGTGCTCCTCTAATTGGGGGTCCAGATACGCAGTATTTT | CSAPLIGGPDTQYF
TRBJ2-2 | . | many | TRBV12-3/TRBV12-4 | TGTGCCAGCAGTAGAATGGGGACGTTTGTCCCCGGGGAGCTGTTTTTT | CASSRMGTFVPGELFF
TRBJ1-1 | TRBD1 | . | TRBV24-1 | TGTGCCACCAGATCCGGACAGGGTCTCACTGAAGCTTTCTTT | CATRSGQGLTEAFF
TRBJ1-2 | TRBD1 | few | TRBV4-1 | TGCGCCAGCAGCCAAGGACAGGGAGTCGGCTATGGCTACACCTTC | CASSQGQGVGYGYTF
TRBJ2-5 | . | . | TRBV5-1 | TGCGCCAGCAGCGAAGGATATGGGGGCACGGAGACCCAGTACTTC | CASSEGYGGTETQYF
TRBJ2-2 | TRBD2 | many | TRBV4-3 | TGCGCCAGCAGCCAAGGCTTTAGCGGGAGGAACACCGGGGAGCTGTTTTTT | CASSQGFSGRNTGELFF
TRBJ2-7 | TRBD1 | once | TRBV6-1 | TGTGCCAGCAGTTGGACAGGGGTAGGCGAGCAGTACTTC | CASSWTGVGEQYF